A single sample is the source of the 19 T cell receptor beta chains below, sequenced in a study of CD8+ T cells in alopecia areata. Extraction of RNA preceded its reverse transcription into cDNA, which served as the sequencing template. The protocol was immunoSEQ multiplex PCR, while the TCRdb copy is restricted to in-frame clones and leaves out a portion. This sample has about 150,000 clones; over 45% occur once, and the top ten carry 6% to 7%. Input material: CD4+ T cells sorted from blood. The receptors derive from a human donor with alopecia areata.

The V and J genes are TRBV29-1 and TRBJ2-3, with 10 nucleotides matching TRBD2. V lost 4 bases and J lost 6; bases outside the gene matches: 7. Germline V gives CDR1 SQVTM, CDR2 ANQGSEA. The CDR3 is 14 amino acids. The CDR3, as DNA: TGCAGCGTTGGGAAGCGGGAGGGCCAGGATACGCAGTATTTT. This codes for CSVGKREGQDTQYF.

This clone turned up a few times. J is TRBJ2-1 and V is TRBV29-1; D is ambiguous. CDR1 SQVTM and CDR2 ANQGSEA come from the germline V gene. The CDR3 extends over 13 amino acids. The V end lost 7 bases, the J end lost 9 bases, and 19 bases lay between the germline ends. CDR3 loop: CSAKYSRFTEQFF. CDR3 coding DNA: TGCAGCGCAAAGTATTCTCGCTTCACTGAGCAGTTCTTC.

This clone appeared a few times. The rearrangement links TRBV5-1 to TRBJ2-3, with a tentative D call TRBD1 (8 bases). Germline V gene lookup returns CDR1 SGHRS and CDR2 YFSETQ. The CDR3 spans 14 residues. V lost 3 bases and J 4 bases, leaving 12 bases between the germline ends. The CDR3 here is CASSSTGGADTQYF. CDR3 DNA sequence: TGCGCCAGCAGCTCTACAGGGGGGGCAGATACGCAGTATTTT.

Only a few counts were recorded for this clone. This sequence joins TRBV29-1 and TRBJ1-2; D may be TRBD1 (6 bases). This CDR3 is 12 amino acids long. V was cut by 7 bases and J by 6 bases, with 15 bases left in between. Germline CDR1 reads SQVTM; CDR2 reads ANQGSEA. Here the CDR3 DNA reads TGCAGCGCGGTTGGTGGGGGCAATGGCTACACCTTC. This encodes CSAVGGGNGYTF.

The rearrangement uses TRBV27 and TRBJ1-1; 8 nucleotides match TRBD1. The V and J ends lost 5 bases and 6 bases, in that order; junction bases with no gene match: 11. Germline CDR1 reads MNHEY; CDR2 reads SMNVEV (reference sequence). The CDR3 runs 15 residues. The CDR3 region has the DNA TGTGCCAGCAGTCCTACCCACCGGACAGGGCCTGAAGCTTTCTTT. This sequence encodes CASSPTHRTGPEAFF.

The gene calls are TRBV5-1 and TRBJ1-1; the D is unclear. Trimming pared 4 bases from V and 0 bases from J, leaving 22 bases between. Germline V lookup: CDR1 SGHRS, CDR2 YFSETQ. This CDR3 is built from 18 residues. The CDR3 region is CASSPARRTFFLNTEAFF. CDR3 coding DNA: TGCGCCAGCAGCCCGGCCAGGCGGACCTTTTTTTTGAACACTGAAGCTTTCTTT.

This sequence joins TRBV27 and TRBJ2-1, with 10 bases that match TRBD2. V lost 5 bases to trimming and J lost 2 bases; unmatched junction nucleotides: 12. From germline, CDR1 is MNHEY and CDR2 SMNVEV (reference sequence). This CDR3 is built from 18 residues. Here the CDR3 DNA reads TGTGCCAGCAGTCCGGTATTGCTAGCGGGAGCAACCTACAATGAGCAGTTCTTC. Residues: CASSPVLLAGATYNEQFF.

The chain combines TRBV29-1 with TRBJ1-2; TRBD1 aligns across 7 bases. Trimming cost V 6 bases and J 4 bases; bases outside gene matches: 11. CDR3 size: 14 residues. Germline V lookup: CDR1 SQVTM, CDR2 ANQGSEA. Here the CDR3 DNA reads TGCAGCGTCCAAAGACGGGACAGACCCTATGGCTACACCTTC. Its translation is CSVQRRDRPYGYTF.

This sequence joins TRBV5-6 and TRBJ2-7; TRBD1 agrees at 10 bases. The CDR3 has 14 amino acids. Per germline, CDR1 SGHDT and CDR2 YYEEEE. J lost 5 bases, V lost 3 bases, and 5 bases had no gene match. CDR3 coding DNA: TGTGCCAGCAGCTGGGGACAGGGGATCCACGAGCAGTACTTC. The encoded protein is CASSWGQGIHEQYF.

This chain joins TRBV4-1 and TRBJ2-7; no reliable D call. Germline values: CDR1 MGHRA, CDR2 YSYEKL. The V and J ends lost 5 bases and 4 bases respectively, with 9 bases between them. This CDR3 has 12 residues. The chain's CDR3 is CASSASSYEQYF. The CDR3 DNA reads as TGCGCCAGCAGCGCCTCATCGTACGAGCAGTACTTC.

CDR3 loop: CASSPRGTGTTNEKLFF. DNA for the CDR3: TGTGCCAGCTCGCCAAGGGGGACAGGTACAACTAATGAAAAACTGTTTTTT. The chain is built from TRBV18 and TRBJ1-4; TRBD1 agrees at 8 bases. V shed 6 bases and J 0 bases; nucleotides not matched to a gene: 9. The germline CDR1 and CDR2 sequences are KGHSH and LQKENI. The CDR3 loop spans 17 amino acids.

The chain joins TRBV30 to TRBJ1-1; the D is unclear. V dropped 4 bases and J dropped 3 bases, with 12 bases sitting between them. The germline CDR1 and CDR2 sequences are GTSNPN and SVGIG (reference sequence). This CDR3 has 13 amino acids. The CDR3 DNA sequence: TGTGCCTGGAACCGGGGTGGGGACACTGAAGCTTTCTTT. It specifies CAWNRGGDTEAFF.

CDR3 amino acids: CASSYSGTAGNTIYF. CDR3 DNA: TGCGCCAGCAGCTACTCCGGGACAGCTGGAAACACCATATATTTT. The chain uses TRBV5-1 and TRBJ1-3, with 7 bases lining up with TRBD1. The germline gives CDR1 SGHRS, CDR2 YFSETQ. V dropped 3 bases and J dropped 2; count of bases not matched to a gene: 5. The CDR3 runs to 15 residues.

This clone has just a few counts. The V and J genes are TRBV29-1 and TRBJ2-3; D remains ambiguous. The CDR3 contains 12 residues. The V gene's germline CDR1 is SQVTM and CDR2 ANQGSEA. Trimming took off 6 bases at V and 3 bases at J, with 10 bases between the two ends. Here the CDR3 reads CSVQQRTDTQYF. CDR3 in DNA: TGCAGCGTCCAACAGAGGACAGATACGCAGTATTTT.

This clone was observed once. The CDR3 region has the DNA TGTGCCAGCAGTTTATCGTACTTGGGAAACTATGGCTACACCTTC. This sequence encodes CASSLSYLGNYGYTF. The V and J genes are TRBV27 and TRBJ1-2; no reliable D call. This CDR3 is 15 amino acids long. V was shortened by 0 bases and J by 2 bases, with 10 bases between the two germline ends. Germline loops: CDR1 MNHEY, CDR2 SMNVEV (reference sequence).

This sequence joins TRBV5-1 and TRBJ2-3; 11 bases map to TRBD2. The J segment lost 10 bases and the V segment lost 0 bases, leaving 13 bases of the junction unmatched. CDR1 and CDR2 (germline): SGHRS, YFSETQ. This CDR3 has 17 residues. This CDR3 reads CASSLDGSSGRVRAQYF. CDR3 bases: TGCGCCAGCAGCTTGGACGGAAGTAGCGGGAGGGTTCGGGCGCAGTATTTT.

The gene calls are TRBV29-1 and TRBJ2-7, with a possible D match to TRBD1 (6 bases). Germline V lookup: CDR1 SQVTM, CDR2 ANQGSEA. V was cut by 8 bases and J by 5 bases, with 25 bases left in between. There are 15 residues in the CDR3. Written as DNA, the CDR3 is TGCAGCCCTCCTGGAGAAGGGGGTGGTTTAAACGAGCAGTACTTC. It yields the protein CSPPGEGGGLNEQYF.

The rearrangement uses TRBV20-1 and TRBJ2-5; D uncertain. This CDR3 spans 11 amino acids. The germline V gene encodes CDR1 DFQATT and CDR2 SNEGSKA (reference sequence). Trimming shortened V by 4 bases and J by 4 bases, and 7 bases separated the two germline ends. CDR3 loop: CSANGRETQYF. The CDR3 bases are TGCAGTGCTAATGGTCGAGAGACCCAGTACTTC.

This clone was seen a few times. The V and J genes are TRBV5-1 and TRBJ2-7, with 9 nucleotides matching TRBD2. With 1 base clipped from V and 2 bases from J, the junction kept 4 bases outside the gene matches. The germline CDR1 and CDR2 sequences are SGHRS and YFSETQ. The CDR3 totals 15 residues. The CDR3 reads CASSLRLAGAYEQYF. CDR3 DNA: TGCGCCAGCAGCTTGCGATTAGCGGGAGCCTACGAGCAGTACTTC.